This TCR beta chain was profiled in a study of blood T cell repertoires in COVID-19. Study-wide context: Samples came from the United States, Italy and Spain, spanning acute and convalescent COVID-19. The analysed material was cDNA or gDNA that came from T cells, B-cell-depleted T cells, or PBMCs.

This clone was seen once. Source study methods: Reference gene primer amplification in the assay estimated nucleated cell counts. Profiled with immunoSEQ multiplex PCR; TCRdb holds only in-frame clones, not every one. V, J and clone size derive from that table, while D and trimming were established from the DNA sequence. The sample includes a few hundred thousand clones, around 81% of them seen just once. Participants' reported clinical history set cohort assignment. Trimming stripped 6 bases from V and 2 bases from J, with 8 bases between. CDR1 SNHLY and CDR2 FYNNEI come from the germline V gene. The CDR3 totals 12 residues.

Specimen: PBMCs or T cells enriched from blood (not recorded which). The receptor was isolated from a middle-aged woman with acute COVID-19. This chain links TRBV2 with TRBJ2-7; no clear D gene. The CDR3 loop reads CASSLSTYEQYF. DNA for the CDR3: TGTGCCAGCAGCCTAAGCACCTACGAGCAGTACTTC.